What follows are 2 T cell receptor beta chains derived from one specimen sequenced in a study of T-cell reconstitution after alpha-beta-depleted transplantation in children. During its preparation, the TCRbeta library received unique molecular identifiers. From the PCR reads, TCRdb called clonotypes with MiXCR, one entry per CDR3 protein. The sample has 200,000 or so distinct CDR3 sequences; around 7% are singletons. The starting material was PBMCs, obtained before TCRalphabeta/CD19-depleted stem cell transplant. These receptors came from a boy aged 2 to 9 with acute lymphoblastic leukemia, due to receive a stem cell transplant.

A few counts support this clonotype. The chain uses TRBV5-1 and TRBJ2-2; TRBD2 matches 9 bases. V lost 0 bases and J lost 0; bases outside the gene matches: 9. Germline CDR1 reads SGHRS; CDR2 reads YFSETQ. The CDR3 has 19 amino acids. The CDR3 bases are TGCGCCAGCAGCTTGGCGCCTAGCGGGGAGTTCCCGAACACCGGGGAGCTGTTTTTT. Its translation: CASSLAPSGEFPNTGELFF.

This clonotype was found many times. The V gene is TRBV3-1, the J gene TRBJ2-3, with 7 bases aligning to TRBD2. This CDR3 region has 15 residues. Trimming removed 1 base from V and 4 bases from J; junction bases left unmatched: 5. Germline V CDR1 and CDR2: LGHDT, YNNKEL (reference sequence). The CDR3, as DNA: TGTGCCAGCAGCCAAGGACGTGGGAGGGCAGATACGCAGTATTTT. Translated: CASSQGRGRADTQYF.